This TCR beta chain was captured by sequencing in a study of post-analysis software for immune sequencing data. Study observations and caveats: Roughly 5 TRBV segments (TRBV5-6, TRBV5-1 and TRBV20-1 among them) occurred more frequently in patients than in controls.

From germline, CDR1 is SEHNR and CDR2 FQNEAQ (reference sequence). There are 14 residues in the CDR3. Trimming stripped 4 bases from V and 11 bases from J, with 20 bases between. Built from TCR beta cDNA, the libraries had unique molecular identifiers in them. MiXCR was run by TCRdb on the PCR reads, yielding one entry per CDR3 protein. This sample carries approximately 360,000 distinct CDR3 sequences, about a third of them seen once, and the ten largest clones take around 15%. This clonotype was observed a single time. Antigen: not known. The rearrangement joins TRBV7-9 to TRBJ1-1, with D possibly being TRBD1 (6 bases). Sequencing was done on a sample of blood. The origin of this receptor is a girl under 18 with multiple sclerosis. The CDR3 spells CASSSTTGPSEAFF. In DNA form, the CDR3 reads TGTGCCAGCAGCTCTACCACAGGGCCCAGCGAGGCTTTCTTT. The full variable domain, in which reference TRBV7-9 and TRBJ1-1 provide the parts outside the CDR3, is DTGVSQNPRHKITKRGQNVTFRCDPISEHNRLYWYRQTLGQGPEFLTYFQNEAQLEKSRLLSDRFSAERPKGSFSTLEIQRTEQGDSAMYLCASSSTTGPSEAFFGQGTRLTVV.